These 29 T cell receptor beta chains originate from one sample sequenced in a study of identifying expanded T cells in peripheral blood (dated by TCRdb to about 2019). The library relied on the immunoSEQ multiplex PCR assay. TCRdb's version of the immuneACCESS table is confined to in-frame rearrangements and falls short of the full clone set. An unresolved V gene accounts for under half of the shortfall where checked; the remainder is of unknown origin. Counted in this sample were fewer than 85,000 clones; approximately 91% of them appeared once. The ten largest make up around 3% of the sample. Sequencing was performed on blood. The receptors stem from a person aged 18 to 75 in good health.

The chain employs TRBV5-1 and TRBJ2-7, with D tentatively TRBD1 (5 bases). Looked up from germline, CDR1 is SGHRS and CDR2 is YFSETQ. V was shortened by 1 base and J by 6 bases, with 11 bases between the two germline ends. The length of the CDR3 is 13 residues. DNA of the CDR3: TGCGCCAGCAGCTTGTCAGGGTGGGGCGAGCAGTACTTC. Residues: CASSLSGWGEQYF.

The chain employs TRBV6-5 and TRBJ1-1; TRBD1 is a possible D gene (6 bases). The CDR3 covers 15 residues. Trimming took off 6 bases at V and 2 bases at J, with 16 bases between the two ends. CDR1 is MNHEY and CDR2 is SVGAGI in the germline V gene. CDR3 region: CASSRGGFENTEAFF. The CDR3 coding sequence is TGTGCCAGCAGCCGAGGGGGGTTTGAAAACACTGAAGCTTTCTTT.

The rearrangement links TRBV6-1 to TRBJ1-1; maybe TRBD1 (5 bases). Trimming took off 4 bases at V and 1 base at J, with 7 bases between the two ends. Germline V gives CDR1 MNHNS, CDR2 SASEGT. This CDR3 has 13 residues. DNA of the CDR3: TGTGCCAGCAGTGTAGACAGGAACACTGAAGCTTTCTTT. Translation gives CASSVDRNTEAFF.

This sequence joins TRBV19 and TRBJ2-1; 9 bases line up with TRBD1. Germline loops: CDR1 LNHDA, CDR2 SQIVND (reference sequence). V dropped 4 bases and J dropped 3; count of bases not matched to a gene: 7. The CDR3 consists of 16 residues. CDR3 loop: CASSTITGGNYNEQFF. CDR3 bases: TGTGCCAGTAGTACCATCACAGGGGGCAACTACAATGAGCAGTTCTTC.

This chain joins TRBV9 and TRBJ2-1; perhaps TRBD2 as D (6 bases). Germline assignment: CDR1 SGDLS and CDR2 YYNGEE. The germline V and J ends were trimmed by 4 bases and 12 bases, with 26 bases remaining between them. The CDR3 extends over 16 amino acids. The CDR3 reads CASSSPGGGRGGGQFF. CDR3 DNA sequence: TGTGCCAGCAGCTCCCCTGGAGGAGGGCGGGGTGGTGGGCAGTTCTTC. The variable domain in full, with the rest retrieved from reference TRBV9 and TRBJ2-1, is DSGVTQTPKHLITATGQRVTLRCSPRSGDLSVYWYQQSLDQGLQFLIQYYNGEERAKGNILERFSAQQFPDLHSELNLSSLELGDSALYFCASSSPGGGRGGGQFFGPGTRLTVL.

V usage is TRBV12-5 and J usage is TRBJ1-5; D is unclear. The CDR3 has 13 amino acids. Per germline, CDR1 LGHNT and CDR2 FRNRAP. Between the trimmed V and J ends, which lost 3 bases and 5 bases, there was a span of 8 bases. The CDR3: CASGFGPHQPQHF. The CDR3 region has the DNA TGTGCTAGTGGTTTCGGTCCTCATCAGCCCCAGCATTTT. Drawing the rest from reference TRBV12-5 and TRBJ1-5, the complete variable domain is DARVTQTPRHKVTEMGQEVTMRCQPILGHNTVFWYRQTMMQGLELLAYFRNRAPLDDSGMPKDRFSAEMPDATLATLKIQPSEPRDSAVYFCASGFGPHQPQHFGDGTRLSIL.

The rearrangement uses TRBV6-5 and TRBJ1-1, with a weak D call TRBD1 (5 bases). Germline V gene data show CDR1 as MNHEY and CDR2 as SVGAGI. The CDR3 has 12 amino acids. V lost 5 bases to trimming and J lost 8 bases, with 12 bases between them. The CDR3, as DNA: TGTGCCAGCAGTAGACCGGGACTCGAAGCTTTCTTT. Its translation is CASSRPGLEAFF.

This clone was counted a single time. This chain links TRBV6-5 with TRBJ2-7, with a tentative D call TRBD1 (5 bases). Per the germline V gene, CDR1 is MNHEY and CDR2 is SVGAGI. V was clipped by 6 bases and J by 6 bases, with 12 bases between them. CDR3 length: 12 amino acids. Written as DNA, the CDR3 is TGTGCCAGCAGCTCAGGGATAGGCGAGCAGTACTTC. Amino acids: CASSSGIGEQYF.

The rearrangement uses TRBV2 and TRBJ2-7; a weak D match, TRBD1 (6 bases). Germline V gives CDR1 SNHLY, CDR2 FYNNEI. Between the trimmed V and J ends, which lost 7 bases and 0 bases, there was a span of 13 bases. This CDR3 has 14 amino acids. The CDR3 DNA sequence: TGTGCCAGCATTCTTGAACAGGGCTCCTACGAGCAGTACTTC. This gives the protein CASILEQGSYEQYF.

The chain joins TRBV11-2 to TRBJ1-6, with TRBD1 identical over 9 bases. Germline-derived CDR1 and CDR2 are SGHAT and FQNNGV. This CDR3 contains 15 residues. The trim removed 5 bases at V and 7 bases at J, leaving 6 bases unmatched. The CDR3 here is CASSRTGQGNSPLHF. The CDR3 bases are TGTGCCAGCAGCCGAACGGGACAGGGAAATTCACCCCTCCACTTT.

CDR3 protein: CASSSGPSYSFNQPQHF. For the CDR3, the DNA is TGTGCCAGCAGCTCCGGACCTAGTTACTCGTTCAATCAGCCCCAGCATTTT. The V gene is TRBV7-2, the J gene TRBJ1-5; D remains ambiguous. This CDR3 is built from 17 residues. CDR1 is SGHTA and CDR2 is FQGNSA in the germline V gene. V gave up 4 bases and J gave up 3 bases, with 19 bases separating them.

The V call is TRBV6-5, the J call TRBJ2-2; unclear D gene. CDR1 and CDR2 from the germline V gene are MNHEY and SVGAGI. The CDR3 extends over 14 amino acids. V lost 3 bases, J lost 5 bases, and 10 bases lay in between. Written as DNA, the CDR3 is TGTGCCAGCAGTTATGATCGGGTTACCGGGGAGCTGTTTTTT. Translating gives CASSYDRVTGELFF.

This clone was seen only a few times. The rearrangement links TRBV6-1 to TRBJ2-7, with 9 bases lining up with TRBD1. V dropped 4 bases and J dropped 1; count of bases not matched to a gene: 11. Germline V lookup: CDR1 MNHNS, CDR2 SASEGT. The CDR3 covers 17 residues. The CDR3 sequence is CASSVTSQGAVSYEQYF. The CDR3 DNA reads TGTGCCAGCAGTGTGACCTCACAGGGGGCCGTTTCCTACGAGCAGTACTTC.

The V gene is TRBV18, the J gene TRBJ1-1; D is unclear. Germline CDR1 KGHSH, CDR2 LQKENI. This CDR3 comprises 13 residues. V was pared by 2 bases and J by 1 base, with 5 bases between. CDR3 in amino acids: CASSPSQNTEAFF. CDR3 bases: TGTGCCAGCTCACCATCCCAGAACACTGAAGCTTTCTTT.

This chain connects TRBV5-1 to TRBJ2-2; 10 nucleotides match TRBD1. Unmatched junction bases numbered 5, after V lost 4 bases and J lost 2 bases. The CDR3 sequence is 16 residues long. Germline assignment: CDR1 SGHRS and CDR2 YFSETQ. The CDR3 DNA is TGCGCCAGCAGCCTGGAGACAGGGGGCAACACCGGGGAGCTGTTTTTT. Protein: CASSLETGGNTGELFF.

The chain recombines TRBV15 with TRBJ1-4; 8 nucleotides align to TRBD1. The CDR3 extends over 15 amino acids. The germline V gene encodes CDR1 LNHNV and CDR2 YYDKDF (reference sequence). Trimming at V came to 4 bases and at J to 7 bases, leaving 8 bases not matched to a gene. In DNA form, the CDR3 reads TGTGCCACCAGCATAGACAGGGGCAGAGGTGAAAAACTGTTTTTT. Amino acid sequence: CATSIDRGRGEKLFF.

J is TRBJ1-1 and V is TRBV7-2; 8 positions match TRBD1. Unmatched junction bases numbered 6, after V lost 5 bases and J lost 4 bases. The CDR3 contains 14 residues. Germline CDR1 and CDR2: SGHTA and FQGNSA. CDR3 coding DNA: TGTGCCAGCAGCCCAGGACAGGGTGGCACTGAAGCTTTCTTT. It yields the protein CASSPGQGGTEAFF.

The V and J genes are TRBV7-2 and TRBJ2-5; 7 positions match TRBD2. This CDR3 contains 15 residues. V was clipped by 2 bases and J by 7 bases; unmatched bases: 10. The germline V gene has CDR1 SGHTA and CDR2 FQGNSA. The CDR3 sequence: CASSLKMLREGTQYF. The CDR3 coding sequence is TGTGCCAGCAGCTTAAAGATGCTTAGGGAGGGGACCCAGTACTTC. Variable domain in full (rest from reference TRBV7-2 and TRBJ2-5): GAGVSQSPSNKVTEKGKDVELRCDPISGHTALYWYRQSLGQGLEFLIYFQGNSAPDKSGLPSDRFSAERTGGSVSTLTIQRTQQEDSAVYLCASSLKMLREGTQYFGPGTRLLVL.

V gene TRBV6-5 combines with J gene TRBJ2-3, with 8 bases that match TRBD2. The J segment lost 1 base and the V segment lost 8 bases, leaving 5 bases of the junction unmatched. The V gene's germline CDR1 is MNHEY and CDR2 SVGAGI. There are 14 residues in the CDR3. In nucleotides, the CDR3 is TGTGCCAGCTGTATGACTAGCGGCACAGATACGCAGTATTTT. Encoded protein: CASCMTSGTDTQYF.

The rearrangement links TRBV5-8 to TRBJ1-1, with TRBD1 matching over 9 bases. The germline V gene encodes CDR1 SGHTS and CDR2 YDEGEE. The CDR3 consists of 13 residues. J lost 14 bases, V lost 2 bases, and 10 bases had no gene match. CDR3 region: CASSLWDRDTRFF. In nucleotides, the CDR3 is TGTGCCAGCAGCTTATGGGACAGGGATACTAGGTTCTTT.

The rearrangement joins TRBV6-4 to TRBJ2-5; D perhaps matches TRBD2 (5 bases). This CDR3 contains 14 residues. Germline CDR1 reads MRHNA; CDR2 reads SNTAGT. V lost 0 bases and J lost 2, with 7 bases in between. CDR3 coding DNA: TGTGCCAGCAGTGACTCCGGGGTGCAAGAGACCCAGTACTTC. It specifies CASSDSGVQETQYF.

V is TRBV28 and J is TRBJ2-3; 14 bases fit TRBD2. Germline assignment: CDR1 MDHEN and CDR2 SYDVKM. The CDR3 length is 17 residues. J was trimmed by 6 bases and V by 6 bases; bases with no gene match: 11. CDR3 coding DNA: TGTGCCAGCAGACTAGGGGGACTAGCGGGGGTGGAGGATACGCAGTATTTT. It encodes CASRLGGLAGVEDTQYF.

CDR3: CASSPGFGAGIEQYF. CDR3 nucleotide sequence: TGTGCCAGCTCACCAGGATTCGGGGCGGGGATCGAGCAGTACTTC. This sequence joins TRBV18 and TRBJ2-7; D perhaps matches TRBD2 (6 bases). CDR3 length: 15 residues. Trimming removed 2 bases from V and 6 bases from J, with 17 bases in between. Germline values: CDR1 KGHSH, CDR2 LQKENI.

The chain joins TRBV6-5 to TRBJ2-2; D uncertain. V gave up 2 bases and J gave up 2 bases, with 3 bases separating them. This CDR3 is 13 amino acids long. Germline V gene sequence: CDR1 MNHEY, CDR2 SVGAGI. The CDR3 bases are TGTGCCAGCAGTTACGACAACACCGGGGAGCTGTTTTTT. Translating it yields CASSYDNTGELFF.

The V gene is TRBV7-2, the J gene TRBJ2-3; 12 bases line up with TRBD1. J was trimmed by 6 bases and V by 4 bases; bases with no gene match: 2. Per germline, CDR1 SGHTA and CDR2 FQGNSA. The length of the CDR3 is 14 residues. CDR3 loop: CASSSGQGADTQYF. The CDR3 region has the DNA TGTGCCAGCAGCTCGGGACAGGGGGCCGATACGCAGTATTTT.

CDR3 residues: CASSQVAGVGSIQYF. In DNA form, the CDR3 reads TGCGCCAGCAGCCAAGTCGCGGGAGTGGGGAGCATTCAGTACTTC. This chain joins TRBV4-3 and TRBJ2-4, with 7 nucleotides matching TRBD2. Germline trimming cut 1 base from V and 9 bases from J; bases unmatched to any gene: 9. Germline V CDR1 and CDR2: LGHNA, YSLEER. CDR3 length: 15 amino acids.

The chain uses TRBV30 and TRBJ1-1, with D hard to call. Trimming pared 3 bases from V and 8 bases from J, leaving 7 bases between. Germline assignment: CDR1 GTSNPN and CDR2 SVGIG (reference sequence). The CDR3 runs to 10 residues. Here the CDR3 DNA reads TGTGCCTGGAGGGGCTTCGAAGCTTTCTTT. Translation gives CAWRGFEAFF.

The rearrangement joins TRBV19 to TRBJ2-7; TRBD2 agrees at 11 bases. Germline CDR1 LNHDA, CDR2 SQIVND (reference sequence). With V trimmed by 5 bases and J by 2 bases, 8 bases remained unmatched. The length of the CDR3 is 16 residues. The CDR3: CASSPSGTSGTYEQYF. The CDR3 coding sequence is TGTGCCAGTAGTCCCTCCGGGACTAGCGGAACCTACGAGCAGTACTTC.

The chain couples TRBV5-6 to TRBJ2-2; D unclear. The CDR3 loop spans 12 amino acids. The V end was cut by 2 bases, the J end by 5 bases, with 4 bases between. Germline V gene data show CDR1 as SGHDT and CDR2 as YYEEEE. CDR3 amino acids: CASSLNTGELFF. Here the CDR3 DNA reads TGTGCCAGCAGCTTAAATACCGGGGAGCTGTTTTTT.